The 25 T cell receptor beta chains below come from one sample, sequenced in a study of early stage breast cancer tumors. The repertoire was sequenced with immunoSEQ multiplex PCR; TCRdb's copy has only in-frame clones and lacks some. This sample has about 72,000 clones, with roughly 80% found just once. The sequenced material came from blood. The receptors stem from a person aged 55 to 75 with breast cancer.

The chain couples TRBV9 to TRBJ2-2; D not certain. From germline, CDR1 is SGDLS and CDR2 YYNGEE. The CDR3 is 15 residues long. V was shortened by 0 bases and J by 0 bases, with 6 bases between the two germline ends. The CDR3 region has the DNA TGTGCCAGCAGCGTAGCTACTTCGAACACCGGGGAGCTGTTTTTT. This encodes CASSVATSNTGELFF. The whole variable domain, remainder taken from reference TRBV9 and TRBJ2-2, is DSGVTQTPKHLITATGQRVTLRCSPRSGDLSVYWYQQSLDQGLQFLIQYYNGEERAKGNILERFSAQQFPDLHSELNLSSLELGDSALYFCASSVATSNTGELFFGEGSRLTVL.

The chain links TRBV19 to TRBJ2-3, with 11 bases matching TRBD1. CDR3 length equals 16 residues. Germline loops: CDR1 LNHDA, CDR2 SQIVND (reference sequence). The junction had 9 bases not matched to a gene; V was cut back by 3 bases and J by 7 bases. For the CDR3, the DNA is TGTGCCAGTAGTATGCTGAGGACAGGGGGCTCGAATACGCAGTATTTT. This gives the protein CASSMLRTGGSNTQYF.

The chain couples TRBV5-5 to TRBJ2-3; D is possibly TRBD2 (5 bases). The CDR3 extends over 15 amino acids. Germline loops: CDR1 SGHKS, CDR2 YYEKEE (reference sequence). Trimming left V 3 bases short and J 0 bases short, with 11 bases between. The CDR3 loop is CASSYFRGSTDTQYF. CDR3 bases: TGTGCCAGCAGCTATTTTCGGGGAAGCACAGATACGCAGTATTTT.

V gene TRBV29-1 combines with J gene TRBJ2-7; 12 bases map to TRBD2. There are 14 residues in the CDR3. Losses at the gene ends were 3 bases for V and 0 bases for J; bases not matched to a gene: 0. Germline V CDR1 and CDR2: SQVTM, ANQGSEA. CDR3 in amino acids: CSVETSGSSYEQYF. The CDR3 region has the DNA TGCAGCGTTGAGACTAGCGGGAGCTCCTACGAGCAGTACTTC.

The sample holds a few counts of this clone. CDR3 residues: CASTHGNTEAFF. Written as DNA, the CDR3 is TGTGCCAGTACGCACGGGAACACTGAAGCTTTCTTT. V is TRBV19 and J is TRBJ1-1; D gene ambiguous. Deletions cut 7 bases from V and 1 base from J, with 7 bases between. The CDR3 runs to 12 residues. Per the germline V gene, CDR1 is LNHDA and CDR2 is SQIVND (reference sequence).

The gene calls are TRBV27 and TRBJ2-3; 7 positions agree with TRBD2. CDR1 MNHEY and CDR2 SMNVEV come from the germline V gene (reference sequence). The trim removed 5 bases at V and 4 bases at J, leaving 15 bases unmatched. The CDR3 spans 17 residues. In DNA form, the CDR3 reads TGTGCCAGCAGTCCGCACCCTGGTCGGGGGGTTGCAGATACGCAGTATTTT. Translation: CASSPHPGRGVADTQYF.

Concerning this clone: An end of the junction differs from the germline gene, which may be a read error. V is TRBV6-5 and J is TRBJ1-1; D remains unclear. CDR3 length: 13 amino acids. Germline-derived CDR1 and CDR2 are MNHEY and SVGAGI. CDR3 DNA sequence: TGTGCCAGCATGCTTGGGGTGAACACTGAAGCTTCCTTT. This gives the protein CASMLGVNTEASF.

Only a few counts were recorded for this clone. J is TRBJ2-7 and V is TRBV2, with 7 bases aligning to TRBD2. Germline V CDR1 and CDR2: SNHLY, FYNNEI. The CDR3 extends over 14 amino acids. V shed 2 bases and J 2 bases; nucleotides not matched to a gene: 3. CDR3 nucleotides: TGTGCCAGCAGTGAACTAGCGGACCCCTACGAGCAGTACTTC. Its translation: CASSELADPYEQYF.

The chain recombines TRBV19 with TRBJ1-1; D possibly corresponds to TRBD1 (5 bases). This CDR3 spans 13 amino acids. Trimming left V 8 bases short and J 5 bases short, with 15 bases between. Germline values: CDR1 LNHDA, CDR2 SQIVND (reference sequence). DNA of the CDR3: TGTGCCAGTCGGTACTACGGGGGAACTGAAGCTTTCTTT. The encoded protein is CASRYYGGTEAFF.

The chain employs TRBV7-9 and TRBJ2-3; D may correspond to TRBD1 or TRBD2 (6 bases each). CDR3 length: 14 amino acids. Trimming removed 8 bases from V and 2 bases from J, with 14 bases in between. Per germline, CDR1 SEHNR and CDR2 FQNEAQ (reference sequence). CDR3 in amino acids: CASGGTLPTDTQYF. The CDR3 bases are TGTGCCAGCGGGGGGACATTACCCACAGATACGCAGTATTTT.

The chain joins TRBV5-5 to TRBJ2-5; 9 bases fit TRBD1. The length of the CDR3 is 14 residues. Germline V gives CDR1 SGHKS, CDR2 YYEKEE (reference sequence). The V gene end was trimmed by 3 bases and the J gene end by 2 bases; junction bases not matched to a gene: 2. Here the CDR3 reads CASSSGTGQETQYF. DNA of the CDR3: TGTGCCAGCAGCTCCGGGACAGGGCAAGAGACCCAGTACTTC.

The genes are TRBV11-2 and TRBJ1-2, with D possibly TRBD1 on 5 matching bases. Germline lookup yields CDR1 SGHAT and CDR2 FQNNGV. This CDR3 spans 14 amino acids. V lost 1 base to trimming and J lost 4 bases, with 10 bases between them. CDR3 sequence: CASSLARGTYGYTF. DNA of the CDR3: TGTGCCAGCAGCTTAGCTCGGGGGACCTATGGCTACACCTTC.

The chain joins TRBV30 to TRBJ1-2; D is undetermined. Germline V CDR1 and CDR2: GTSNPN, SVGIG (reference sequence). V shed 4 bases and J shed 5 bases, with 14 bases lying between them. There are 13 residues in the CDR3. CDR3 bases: TGTGCCTGGACGTTAAGGACCGATTATGGCTACACCTTC. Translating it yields CAWTLRTDYGYTF.

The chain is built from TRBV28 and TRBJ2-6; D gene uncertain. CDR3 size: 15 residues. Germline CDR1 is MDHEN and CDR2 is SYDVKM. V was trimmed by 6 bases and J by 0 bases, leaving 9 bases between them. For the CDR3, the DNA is TGTGCCAGCAGAAGTAGGGACTCTGGGGCCAACGTCCTGACTTTC. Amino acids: CASRSRDSGANVLTF.

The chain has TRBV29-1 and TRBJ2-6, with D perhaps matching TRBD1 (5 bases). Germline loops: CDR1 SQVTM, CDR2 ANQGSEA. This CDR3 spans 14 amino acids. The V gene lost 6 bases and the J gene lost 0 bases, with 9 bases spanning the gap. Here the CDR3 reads CSVRTLSGANVLTF. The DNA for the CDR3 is TGCAGCGTCCGGACACTCTCTGGGGCCAACGTCCTGACTTTC.

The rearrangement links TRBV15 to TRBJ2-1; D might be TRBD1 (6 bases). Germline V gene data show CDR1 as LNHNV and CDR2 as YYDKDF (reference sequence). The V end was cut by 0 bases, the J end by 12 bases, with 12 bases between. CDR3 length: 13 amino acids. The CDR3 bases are TGTGCCACCAGCAGAGATAGGGGGAGTGGGCAGTTCTTC. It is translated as CATSRDRGSGQFF.

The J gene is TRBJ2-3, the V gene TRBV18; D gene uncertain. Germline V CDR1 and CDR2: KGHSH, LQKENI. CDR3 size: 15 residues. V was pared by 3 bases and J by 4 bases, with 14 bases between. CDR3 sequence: CASSPRLQLSDTQYF. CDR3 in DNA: TGTGCCAGCTCACCTCGCTTACAGCTATCAGATACGCAGTATTTT. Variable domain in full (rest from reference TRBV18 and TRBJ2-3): NAGVMQNPRHLVRRRGQEARLRCSPMKGHSHVYWYRQLPEEGLKFMVYLQKENIIDESGMPKERFSAEFPKEGPSILRIQQVVRGDSAAYFCASSPRLQLSDTQYFGPGTRLTVL.

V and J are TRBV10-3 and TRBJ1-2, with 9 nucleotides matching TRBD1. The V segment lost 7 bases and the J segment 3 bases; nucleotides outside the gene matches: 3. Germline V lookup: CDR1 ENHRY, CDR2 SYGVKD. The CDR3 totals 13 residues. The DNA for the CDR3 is TGTGCCATCACCGACAGGGGGTACTATGGCTACACCTTC. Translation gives CAITDRGYYGYTF.

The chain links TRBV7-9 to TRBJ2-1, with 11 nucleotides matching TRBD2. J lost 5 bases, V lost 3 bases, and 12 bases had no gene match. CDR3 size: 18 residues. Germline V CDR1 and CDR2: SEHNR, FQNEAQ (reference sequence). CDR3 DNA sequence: TGTGCCAGCAGCTTGGGGCTAGCGGGAGGCAAGTTACACAATGAGCAGTTCTTC. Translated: CASSLGLAGGKLHNEQFF.

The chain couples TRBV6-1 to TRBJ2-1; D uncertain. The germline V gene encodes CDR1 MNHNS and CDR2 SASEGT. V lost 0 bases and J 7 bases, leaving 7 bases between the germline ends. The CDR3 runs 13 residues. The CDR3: CASSEAEWNEQFF. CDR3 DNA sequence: TGTGCCAGCAGTGAAGCCGAGTGGAATGAGCAGTTCTTC.

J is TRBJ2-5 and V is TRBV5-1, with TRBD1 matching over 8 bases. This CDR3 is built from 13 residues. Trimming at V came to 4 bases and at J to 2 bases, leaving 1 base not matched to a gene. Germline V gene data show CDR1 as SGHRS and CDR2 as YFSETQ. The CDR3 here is CASSNRGQETQYF. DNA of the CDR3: TGCGCCAGCAGCAACAGGGGGCAAGAGACCCAGTACTTC.

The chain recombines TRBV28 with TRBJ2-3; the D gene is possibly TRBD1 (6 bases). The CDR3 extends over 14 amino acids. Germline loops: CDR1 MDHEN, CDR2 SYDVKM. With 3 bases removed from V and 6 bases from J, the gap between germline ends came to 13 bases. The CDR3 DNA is TGTGCCAGCAGTTTTCTACGGACAGCGGATACGCAGTATTTT. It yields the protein CASSFLRTADTQYF. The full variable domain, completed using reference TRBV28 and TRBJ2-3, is DVKVTQSSRYLVKRTGEKVFLECVQDMDHENMFWYRQDPGLGLRLIYFSYDVKMKEKGDIPEGYSVSREKKERFSLILESASTNQTSMYLCASSFLRTADTQYFGPGTRLTVL.

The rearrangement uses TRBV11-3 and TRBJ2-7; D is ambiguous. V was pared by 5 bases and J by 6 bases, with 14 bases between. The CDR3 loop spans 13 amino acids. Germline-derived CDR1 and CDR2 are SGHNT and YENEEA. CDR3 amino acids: CASSTYGEGEQYF. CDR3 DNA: TGTGCCAGCAGCACCTATGGAGAAGGCGAGCAGTACTTC.

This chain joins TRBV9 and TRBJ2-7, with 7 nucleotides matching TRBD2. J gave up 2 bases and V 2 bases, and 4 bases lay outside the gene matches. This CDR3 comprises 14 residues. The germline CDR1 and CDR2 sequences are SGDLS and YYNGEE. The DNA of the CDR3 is TGTGCCAGCAGCGTGGGGACTACCCCCTACGAGCAGTACTTC. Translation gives CASSVGTTPYEQYF.

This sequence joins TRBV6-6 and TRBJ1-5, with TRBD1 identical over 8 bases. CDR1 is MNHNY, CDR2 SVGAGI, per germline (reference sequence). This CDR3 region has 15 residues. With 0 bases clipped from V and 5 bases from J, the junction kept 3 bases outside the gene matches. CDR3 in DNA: TGTGCCAGCAGTTACTCGACAGGGGTGTATCAGCCCCAGCATTTT. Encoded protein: CASSYSTGVYQPQHF.